The clone carrying this TCR beta chain was detected many times. The record originates from a study of T cells in Graves' hyperthyroidism and ophthalmopathy. Germline V lookup: CDR1 SGHRS, CDR2 YFSETQ. Between the trimmed V and J ends, which lost 4 bases and 4 bases, there was a span of 14 bases. The CDR3 has 14 amino acids. Amplified TCR beta CDR3 regions derived from RNA transcripts. Primed by the HTBI set, a first-round RT-PCR was run on the TCR CDR3. MiXCR, applied by TCRdb to the multiplex PCR reads, yields one record per CDR3 protein. This table holds 30,000 to 40,000 distinct CDR3 sequences, about 47% found once.

The chain combines TRBV5-1 with TRBJ1-2; D is uncertain. This TCR derives from a man aged 40-49 years with Graves' ophthalmopathy. Source material: blood. The CDR3 sequence is CASSVLNGVYGYTF. CDR3 sequence (DNA): TGCGCCAGCAGCGTCCTAAACGGAGTCTATGGCTACACCTTC.